This T cell receptor (beta chain) was recovered during a study of shared clonotypes between healthy human individuals. Germline CDR1 MGHRA, CDR2 YSYEKL. The CDR3 runs to 14 residues. V was cut by 0 bases and J by 8 bases, with 13 bases left in between. Naivety among CD8 cells was defined by CD45RO negativity and positive CCR7 selection, thereby excluding terminally differentiated effector memory CD45RA+ cells. The protocol was immunoSEQ multiplex PCR, while the TCRdb copy is restricted to in-frame clones and leaves out a portion. The table has 2 million or so clones, about 95% seen once. The chain is built from TRBV4-1 and TRBJ1-2, with a weak D call TRBD1 (6 bases). The clonotype originates from a man aged 18 to 30 in good health. The specimen was naive CD8+ T cells sorted from blood. The CDR3 DNA reads TGCGCCAGCAGCCAAGAGGAAGGGGGATGGGGCTACACCTTC. Amino acid sequence: CASSQEEGGWGYTF.